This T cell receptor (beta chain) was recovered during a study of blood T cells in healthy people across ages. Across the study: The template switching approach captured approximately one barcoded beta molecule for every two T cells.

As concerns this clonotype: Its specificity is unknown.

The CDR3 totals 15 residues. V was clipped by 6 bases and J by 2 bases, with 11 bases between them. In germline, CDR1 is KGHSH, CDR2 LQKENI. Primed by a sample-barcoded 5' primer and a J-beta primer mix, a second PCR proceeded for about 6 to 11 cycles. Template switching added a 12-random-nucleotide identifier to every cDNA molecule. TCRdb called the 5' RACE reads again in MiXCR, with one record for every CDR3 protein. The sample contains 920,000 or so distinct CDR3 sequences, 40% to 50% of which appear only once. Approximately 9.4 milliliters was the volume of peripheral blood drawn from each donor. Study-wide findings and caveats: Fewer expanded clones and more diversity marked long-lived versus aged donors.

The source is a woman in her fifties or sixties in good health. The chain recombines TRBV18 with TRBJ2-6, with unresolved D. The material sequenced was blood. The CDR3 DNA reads TGTGCCAGCTCTCTTGATTACCCTGGGGCCAACGTCCTGACTTTC. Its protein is CASSLDYPGANVLTF. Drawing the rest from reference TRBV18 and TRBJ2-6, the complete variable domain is NAGVMQNPRHLVRRRGQEARLRCSPMKGHSHVYWYRQLPEEGLKFMVYLQKENIIDESGMPKERFSAEFPKEGPSILRIQQVVRGDSAAYFCASSLDYPGANVLTFGAGSRLTVL.